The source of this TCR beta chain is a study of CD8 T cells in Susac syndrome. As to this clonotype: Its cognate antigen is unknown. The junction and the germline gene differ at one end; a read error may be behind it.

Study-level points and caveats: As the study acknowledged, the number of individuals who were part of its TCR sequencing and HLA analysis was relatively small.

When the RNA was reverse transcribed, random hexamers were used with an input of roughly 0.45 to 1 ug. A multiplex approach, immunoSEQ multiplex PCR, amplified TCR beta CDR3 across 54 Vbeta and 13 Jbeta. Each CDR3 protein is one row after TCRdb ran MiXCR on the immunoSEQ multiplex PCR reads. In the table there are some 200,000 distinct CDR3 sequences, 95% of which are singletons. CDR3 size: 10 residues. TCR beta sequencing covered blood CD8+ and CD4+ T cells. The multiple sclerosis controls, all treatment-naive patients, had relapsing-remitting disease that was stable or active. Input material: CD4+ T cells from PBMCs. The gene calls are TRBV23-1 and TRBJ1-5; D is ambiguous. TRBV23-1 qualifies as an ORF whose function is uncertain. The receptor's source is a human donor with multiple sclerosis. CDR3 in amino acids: CASSRALFSF. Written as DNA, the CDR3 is TGCGCCAGCAGTCGGGCCCTATTCTCTTTT.